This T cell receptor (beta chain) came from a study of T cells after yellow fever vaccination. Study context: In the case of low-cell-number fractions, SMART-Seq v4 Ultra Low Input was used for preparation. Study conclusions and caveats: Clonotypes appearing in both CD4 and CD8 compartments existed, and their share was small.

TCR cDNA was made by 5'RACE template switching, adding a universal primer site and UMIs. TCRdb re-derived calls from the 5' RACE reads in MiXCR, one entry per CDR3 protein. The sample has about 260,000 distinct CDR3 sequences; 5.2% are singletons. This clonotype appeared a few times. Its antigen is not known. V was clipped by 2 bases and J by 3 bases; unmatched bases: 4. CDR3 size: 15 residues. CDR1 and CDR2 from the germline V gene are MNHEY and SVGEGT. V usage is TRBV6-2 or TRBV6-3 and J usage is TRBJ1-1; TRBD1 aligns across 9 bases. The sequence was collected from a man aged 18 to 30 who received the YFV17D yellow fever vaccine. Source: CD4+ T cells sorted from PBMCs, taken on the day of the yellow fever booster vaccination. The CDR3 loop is CASSYLTGGYTEAFF. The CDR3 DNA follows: TGTGCCAGCAGTTACCTGACAGGGGGGTACACTGAAGCTTTCTTT.